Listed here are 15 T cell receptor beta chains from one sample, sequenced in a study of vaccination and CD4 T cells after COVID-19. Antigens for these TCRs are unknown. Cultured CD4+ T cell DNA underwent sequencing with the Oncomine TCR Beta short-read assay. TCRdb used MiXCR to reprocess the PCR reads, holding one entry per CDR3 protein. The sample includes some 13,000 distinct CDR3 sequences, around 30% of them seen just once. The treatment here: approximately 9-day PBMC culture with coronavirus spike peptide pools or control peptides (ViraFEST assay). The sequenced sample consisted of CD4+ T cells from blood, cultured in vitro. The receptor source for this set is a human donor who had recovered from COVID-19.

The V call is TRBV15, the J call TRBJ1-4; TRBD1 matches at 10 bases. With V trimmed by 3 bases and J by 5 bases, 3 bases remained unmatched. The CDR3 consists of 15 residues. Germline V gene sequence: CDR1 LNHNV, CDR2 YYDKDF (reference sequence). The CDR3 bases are TGTGCCACCAGCAGCTGGACAGGGGGAAATGAAAAACTGTTTTTT. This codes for CATSSWTGGNEKLFF.

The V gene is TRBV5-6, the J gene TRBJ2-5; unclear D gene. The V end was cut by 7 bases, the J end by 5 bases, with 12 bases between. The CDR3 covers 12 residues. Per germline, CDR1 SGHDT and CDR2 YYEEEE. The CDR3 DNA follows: TGTGCCAGCGGACGATCTGGGGAGACCCAGTACTTC. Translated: CASGRSGETQYF.

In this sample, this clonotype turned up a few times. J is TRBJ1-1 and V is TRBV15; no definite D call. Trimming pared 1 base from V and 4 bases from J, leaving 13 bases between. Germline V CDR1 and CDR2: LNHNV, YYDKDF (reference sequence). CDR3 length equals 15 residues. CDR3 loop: CATSRVPYGITEAFF. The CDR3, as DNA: TGTGCCACCAGCAGAGTCCCTTATGGGATCACTGAAGCTTTCTTT.

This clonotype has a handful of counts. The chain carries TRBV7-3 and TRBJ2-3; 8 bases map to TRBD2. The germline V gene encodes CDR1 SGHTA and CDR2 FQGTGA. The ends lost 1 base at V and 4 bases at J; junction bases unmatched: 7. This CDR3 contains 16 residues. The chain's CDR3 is CASSLSPSGSADTQYF. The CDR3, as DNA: TGTGCCAGCAGCTTAAGTCCCAGCGGGAGCGCAGATACGCAGTATTTT.

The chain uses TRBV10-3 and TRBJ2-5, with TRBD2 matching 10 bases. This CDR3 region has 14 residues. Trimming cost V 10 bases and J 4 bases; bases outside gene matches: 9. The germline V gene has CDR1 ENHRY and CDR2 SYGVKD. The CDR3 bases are TGTGCCACCCTCGAGCCTAGCGGGAGAGAGACCCAGTACTTC. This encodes CATLEPSGRETQYF.

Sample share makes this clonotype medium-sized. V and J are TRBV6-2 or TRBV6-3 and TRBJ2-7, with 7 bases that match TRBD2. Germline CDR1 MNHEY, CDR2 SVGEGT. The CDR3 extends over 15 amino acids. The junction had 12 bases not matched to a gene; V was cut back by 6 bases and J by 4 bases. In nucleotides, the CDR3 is TGTGCCAGCAGCGCGGCGTACTCTAGCGGATACGAGCAGTACTTC. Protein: CASSAAYSSGYEQYF.

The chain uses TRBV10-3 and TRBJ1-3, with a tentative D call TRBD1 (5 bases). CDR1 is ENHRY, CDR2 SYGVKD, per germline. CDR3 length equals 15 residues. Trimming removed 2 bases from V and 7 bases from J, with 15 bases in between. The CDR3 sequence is CAISEQGAVGNTIYF. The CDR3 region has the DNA TGTGCCATCAGTGAGCAAGGGGCTGTTGGTAACACCATATATTTT.

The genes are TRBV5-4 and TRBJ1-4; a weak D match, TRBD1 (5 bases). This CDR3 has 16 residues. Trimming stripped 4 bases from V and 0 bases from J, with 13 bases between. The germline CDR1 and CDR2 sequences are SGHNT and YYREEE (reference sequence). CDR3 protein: CASSVGETATNEKLFF. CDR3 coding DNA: TGTGCCAGCAGCGTGGGGGAGACAGCAACTAATGAAAAACTGTTTTTT.

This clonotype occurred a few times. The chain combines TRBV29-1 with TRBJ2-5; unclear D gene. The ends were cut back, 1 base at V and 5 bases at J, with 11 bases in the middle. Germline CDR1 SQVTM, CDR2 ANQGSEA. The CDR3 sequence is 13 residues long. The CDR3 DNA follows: TGCAGCGTTGAAGGGTCCATGGGGGAGACCCAGTACTTC. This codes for CSVEGSMGETQYF. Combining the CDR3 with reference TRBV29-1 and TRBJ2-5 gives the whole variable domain SAVISQKPSRDICQRGTSLTIQCQVDSQVTMMFWYRQQPGQSLTLIATANQGSEATYESGFVIDKFPISRPNLTFSTLTVSNMSPEDSSIYLCSVEGSMGETQYFGPGTRLLVL.

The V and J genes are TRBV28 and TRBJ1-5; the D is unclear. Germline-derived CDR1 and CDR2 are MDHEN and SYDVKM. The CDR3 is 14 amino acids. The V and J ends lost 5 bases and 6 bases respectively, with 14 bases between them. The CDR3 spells CASSATGWGQPQHF. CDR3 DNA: TGTGCCAGCAGTGCTACCGGGTGGGGTCAGCCCCAGCATTTT.

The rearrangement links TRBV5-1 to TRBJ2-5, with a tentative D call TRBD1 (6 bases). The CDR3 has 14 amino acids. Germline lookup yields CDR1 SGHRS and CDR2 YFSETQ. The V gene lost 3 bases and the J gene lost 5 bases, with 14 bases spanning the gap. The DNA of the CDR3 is TGCGCCAGCAGCTCACCAGGGGATGGGGAGACCCAGTACTTC. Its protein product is CASSSPGDGETQYF.

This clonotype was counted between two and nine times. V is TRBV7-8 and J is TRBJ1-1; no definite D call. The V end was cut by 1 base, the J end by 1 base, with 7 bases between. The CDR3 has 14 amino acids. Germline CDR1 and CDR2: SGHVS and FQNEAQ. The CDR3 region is CASSLDDANTEAFF. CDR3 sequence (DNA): TGTGCCAGCAGCTTAGATGACGCGAACACTGAAGCTTTCTTT.

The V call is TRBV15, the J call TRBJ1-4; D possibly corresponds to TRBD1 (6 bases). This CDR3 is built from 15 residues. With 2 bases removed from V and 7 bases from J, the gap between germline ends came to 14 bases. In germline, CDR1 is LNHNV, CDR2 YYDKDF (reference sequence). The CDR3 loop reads CATSRQTGPGEKLFF. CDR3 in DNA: TGTGCCACCAGCAGACAAACAGGGCCCGGTGAAAAACTGTTTTTT.

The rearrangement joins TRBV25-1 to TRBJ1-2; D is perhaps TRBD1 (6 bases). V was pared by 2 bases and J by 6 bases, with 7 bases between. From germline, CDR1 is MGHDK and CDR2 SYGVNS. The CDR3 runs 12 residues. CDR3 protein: CASSEAGDGYTF. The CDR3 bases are TGTGCCAGCAGTGAAGCAGGGGATGGCTACACCTTC.

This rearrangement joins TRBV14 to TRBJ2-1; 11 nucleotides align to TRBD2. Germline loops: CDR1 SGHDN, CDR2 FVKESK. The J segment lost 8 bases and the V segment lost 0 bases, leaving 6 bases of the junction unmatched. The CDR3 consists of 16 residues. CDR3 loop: CASSQDSGRAVHEQFF. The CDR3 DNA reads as TGTGCCAGCAGCCAAGATAGCGGGAGGGCCGTCCATGAGCAGTTCTTC.